Listed below are T cell receptor beta chains from one sample, sequenced in a study of blood T cell repertoires in COVID-19. Assay: immunoSEQ multiplex PCR; the TCRdb copy retains only in-frame clones and omits some. The table has fewer than 200,000 clones, roughly four fifths seen once. Sequenced input: peripheral blood. These receptors came from a woman between 40 and 55 years old with COVID-19, enrolled during active disease. The CDR3 runs from the conserved cysteine through the conserved F or W. The order of the fields is J gene, clone size, D gene, V gene, CDR3 protein, CDR3 DNA. The D gene is left open where the match is weak. A row's size may be missing; if present it is once, few, many or a size class.

>TRBJ1-6|few|TRBD1|TRBV30
CAWSLTGGGSPLHF
TGTGCCTGGAGCTTGACAGGGGGCGGTTCACCCCTCCACTTT
>TRBJ2-1|.|TRBD2|TRBV5-1
CASSLMTSQPVEQFF
TGCGCCAGCAGCTTGATGACTAGCCAGCCCGTAGAGCAGTTCTTC
>TRBJ2-3|.|TRBD1|TRBV11-2
CASNKQGIDTQYF
TGTGCCAGCAACAAACAGGGGATAGATACGCAGTATTTT
>TRBJ2-2|.|.|TRBV5-1
CASSQGHRNTGELFF
TGCGCCAGCAGCCAGGGACACCGGAACACCGGGGAGCTGTTTTTT
>TRBJ2-3|.|.|TRBV5-1
CASSLQGISTDTQYF
TGCGCCAGCAGCTTGCAGGGTATTAGCACAGATACGCAGTATTTT
>TRBJ1-6|.|.|TRBV9
CASSVDGRRDSPLHF
TGTGCCAGCAGCGTAGACGGCCGGAGGGATTCACCCCTCCACTTT
>TRBJ1-2|.|TRBD1|TRBV19
CASSRGQSPIGGYTF
TGTGCCAGTAGTCGGGGACAGAGCCCCATCGGAGGCTACACCTTC
>TRBJ2-1|.|TRBD1|TRBV2
CASSRDSQEQFF
TGTGCCAGCAGTAGGGACAGCCAGGAGCAGTTCTTC
>TRBJ2-1|once|.|TRBV7-6
CASSNQRTTTENEQFF
TGTGCCAGTAGCAACCAAAGGACTACGACTGAGAATGAGCAGTTCTTC
>TRBJ1-1|once|.|TRBV5-5
CASSLRGMNTEAFF
TGTGCCAGCAGCTTGAGGGGGATGAACACTGAAGCTTTCTTT
>TRBJ2-6|.|.|TRBV19
CASSIHQGTTGANVLTF
TGTGCCAGTAGTATTCATCAGGGGACTACTGGGGCCAACGTCCTGACTTTC
>TRBJ2-1|once|TRBD2|TRBV6-5
CASSYSAGGSYNEQFF
TGTGCCAGCAGTTACTCGGCGGGGGGCTCCTACAATGAGCAGTTCTTC
>TRBJ2-7|few|.|TRBV11-2
CASSLDRYEQYF
TGTGCCAGCAGCTTAGATCGGTACGAGCAGTACTTC
>TRBJ2-2|.|TRBD2|TRBV28
CASKTERERTGELFF
TGTGCCAGCAAGACGGAGCGGGAGCGAACCGGGGAGCTGTTTTTT
>TRBJ2-5|once|TRBD2|TRBV4-2
CASSQAGTSGGGQETQYF
TGTGCCAGCAGCCAAGCCGGGACTAGCGGGGGGGGACAAGAGACCCAGTACTTC
>TRBJ1-4|.|.|TRBV19
CASRRNRATNEKLFF
TGTGCCAGTAGGCGCAACAGGGCAACTAATGAAAAACTGTTTTTT
>TRBJ1-2|once|.|TRBV10-2
CASSPGLDGYTF
TGCGCCAGCAGCCCGGGTCTGGATGGCTACACCTTC
>TRBJ1-6|.|.|TRBV4-2
CASSQGGTNSPLHF
TGTGCCAGCAGCCAGGGGGGAACTAATTCACCCCTCCACTTT
>TRBJ1-1|.|.|TRBV28
CATEGGTEAFF
TGTGCCACCGAGGGAGGCACTGAAGCTTTCTTT
>TRBJ1-4|once|.|TRBV29-1
CSVVRDPGEKLFF
TGCAGCGTAGTCCGGGATCCAGGCGAAAAACTGTTTTTT
>TRBJ2-7|.|.|TRBV6-5
CASSTSGRGYEQYF
TGTGCCAGCAGCACCTCCGGCAGGGGCTACGAGCAGTACTTC
>TRBJ1-3|once|TRBD1|TRBV4-1
CASSQGTGFGNTIYF
TGCGCCAGCAGCCAAGGGACAGGGTTTGGAAACACCATATATTTT
>TRBJ2-7|.|TRBD2|TRBV30
CAWRPRIGLAGNYEQYF
TGTGCCTGGAGGCCCAGAATCGGACTAGCGGGAAACTACGAGCAGTACTTC
>TRBJ2-7|.|TRBD1|TRBV18
CASSPPTGVSYEQYF
TGTGCCAGCTCACCACCAACAGGGGTATCCTACGAGCAGTACTTC
>TRBJ2-1|few|TRBD2|TRBV6-2/TRBV6-3
CASSYVKAGVGNEQFF
TGTGCCAGCAGTTACGTCAAAGCGGGAGTAGGCAATGAGCAGTTCTTC
>TRBJ1-1|.|.|TRBV3-1/TRBV3-2
CASSQNRQVNTEAFF
TGTGCCAGCAGCCAAAACAGACAGGTGAACACTGAAGCTTTCTTT
>TRBJ1-6|once|TRBD1|TRBV9
CASSATGVDNSPLHF
TGTGCCAGCAGCGCGACAGGGGTGGATAATTCACCCCTCCACTTT
>TRBJ1-3|.|.|TRBV6-5
CASSYSNMLGNTIYF
TGTGCCAGCAGTTACTCCAACATGTTAGGAAACACCATATATTTT
>TRBJ2-2|.|TRBD1|TRBV6-5
CASSYPGTGLHGELFF
TGTGCCAGCAGTTATCCCGGGACAGGACTTCACGGGGAGCTGTTTTTT
>TRBJ1-1|few|.|TRBV30
CAWSGTNTGTEAFF
TGTGCCTGGAGTGGGACCAACACAGGGACTGAAGCTTTCTTT
>TRBJ2-3|.|TRBD2|TRBV12-5
CASGLAGSTDTQYF
TGTGCTAGTGGTTTAGCGGGGAGCACAGATACGCAGTATTTT
>TRBJ2-2|.|TRBD1|TRBV4-2
CASSPGTGDSRELFF
TGTGCCAGCAGCCCCGGGACAGGGGATTCCAGGGAGCTGTTTTTT
>TRBJ2-1|.|TRBD2|TRBV7-9
CASSSTAGAYSYNEQFF
TGTGCCAGCAGCTCGACAGCGGGGGCCTACTCCTACAATGAGCAGTTCTTC
>TRBJ1-4|once|.|TRBV7-9
CASSVGTSSNEKLFF
TGTGCCAGCAGCGTGGGGACTTCATCTAATGAAAAACTGTTTTTT
>TRBJ2-1|.|.|TRBV5-1
CASRFLAGLNEQFF
TGCGCCAGCAGATTCCTTGCGGGACTGAATGAGCAGTTCTTC
>TRBJ2-5|.|TRBD2|TRBV28
CASSSALAGESKTQYF
TGTGCCAGCAGTTCGGCGCTAGCGGGAGAATCGAAGACCCAGTACTTC
>TRBJ1-4|once|.|TRBV5-1
CASSLSVTNEKLFF
TGCGCCAGCAGCTTGTCAGTGACTAATGAAAAACTGTTTTTT
>TRBJ2-2|.|TRBD2|TRBV6-6
CASGFAGGRTGELFF
TGTGCCAGCGGCTTTGCGGGGGGGCGCACCGGGGAGCTGTTTTTT